These T cell receptor beta chains were read from a single sample in a study of blood T cell repertoires in COVID-19. Clones were read by immunoSEQ multiplex PCR, and TCRdb kept only the in-frame ones, dropping some. The sample comprises about 90,000 clones, about 81% of which are singletons, and approximately 13% rests with the top ten. Material for sequencing was peripheral blood. These receptor sequences come from a human donor in a cohort sampled during active COVID-19. CDR3s include the opening cysteine and the closing phenylalanine or tryptophan. D genes are given only for firm matches. Size values are once, few and many counts, or a class for expanded clones, and some rows have none.

CDR3aa,CDR3nt,v_gene,abundance,d_gene,j_gene
CASSLTGQGSGNTIYF,TGTGCCAGCTCACTAACCGGACAGGGCTCTGGAAACACCATATATTTT,TRBV18,NA,TRBD1,TRBJ1-3
CASSAWTPLSGNTIYF,TGTGCCAGCAGCGCCTGGACACCCCTCTCTGGAAACACCATATATTTT,TRBV5-4,NA,NA,TRBJ1-3
CASSPGTSGGPILYNEQFF,TGTGCCAGCAGCCCGGGGACTAGCGGGGGTCCCATCTTGTACAATGAGCAGTTCTTC,TRBV7-9,NA,TRBD2,TRBJ2-1
CASSLFGANEKLFF,TGTGCCAGCAGCTTATTTGGAGCTAATGAAAAACTGTTTTTT,TRBV7-9,NA,NA,TRBJ1-4
CASNYGGDTQYF,TGTGCCAGTAACTATGGGGGGGATACGCAGTATTTT,TRBV19,NA,NA,TRBJ2-3
CASSIVGDLHGNEQFF,TGTGCCAGTAGTATAGTTGGGGACTTGCATGGGAATGAGCAGTTCTTC,TRBV19,few,NA,TRBJ2-1
CASSFARDSPLHF,TGTGCCAGCAGCTTCGCCCGAGATTCACCCCTCCACTTT,TRBV11-2,few,NA,TRBJ1-6
CASSVRAGGEKLFF,TGTGCCAGCAGCGTGAGGGCGGGGGGGGAAAAACTGTTTTTT,TRBV9,once,NA,TRBJ1-4
CASSLGGLHEQYF,TGTGCCAGCAGCTTAGGGGGGTTGCACGAGCAGTACTTC,TRBV7-3,NA,NA,TRBJ2-7
CASSLIEGQLNSPLHF,TGTGCCAGCAGCTTAATCGAGGGACAGCTGAATTCACCCCTCCACTTT,TRBV5-6,NA,TRBD1,TRBJ1-6
CASSLMGAYDIEQFF,TGTGCCAGCAGCTTGATGGGGGCGTACGATATTGAGCAGTTCTTC,TRBV5-6,NA,NA,TRBJ2-1
CASSTASGGTGELFF,TGTGCCTCCTCGACTGCGTCAGGGGGCACCGGGGAGCTGTTTTTT,TRBV24-1,NA,TRBD1,TRBJ2-2
CASSQGRTLGEKLFF,TGTGCCAGCAGCCAAGGGCGGACATTGGGTGAAAAACTGTTTTTT,TRBV14,NA,NA,TRBJ1-4
CASSYNGRLEGVGLSPLHF,TGTGCCAGCAGTTACAACGGAAGACTTGAGGGGGTCGGTTTGTCACCCCTCCACTTT,TRBV27,NA,NA,TRBJ1-6
CASSPLAVVTDTQYF,TGTGCCAGCAGTCCACTAGCGGTCGTCACAGATACGCAGTATTTT,TRBV6-5,NA,TRBD2,TRBJ2-3
CASSRDRGREQYF,TGTGCCAGCAGCCGGGACAGGGGGCGCGAGCAGTACTTC,TRBV11-2,NA,TRBD1,TRBJ2-7
CASSFQTSNEQFF,TGCGCCAGCAGCTTCCAGACTAGCAATGAGCAGTTCTTC,TRBV5-1,NA,NA,TRBJ2-1
CASSQRGPNYGYTF,TGTGCCAGCAGCCAAAGGGGGCCGAACTATGGCTACACCTTC,TRBV3-1/TRBV3-2,NA,TRBD1,TRBJ1-2
CASGKGSVNYGYTF,TGTGCCAGCGGAAAGGGGTCGGTGAACTATGGCTACACCTTC,TRBV9,NA,NA,TRBJ1-2
CASSLELSTDTQYF,TGTGCCAGCAGCTTAGAACTTAGCACAGATACGCAGTATTTT,TRBV11-2,NA,NA,TRBJ2-3
CASSIFGRGNADTQYF,TGTGCCAGTAGTATTTTCGGCAGGGGGAACGCAGATACGCAGTATTTT,TRBV19,NA,TRBD1,TRBJ2-3